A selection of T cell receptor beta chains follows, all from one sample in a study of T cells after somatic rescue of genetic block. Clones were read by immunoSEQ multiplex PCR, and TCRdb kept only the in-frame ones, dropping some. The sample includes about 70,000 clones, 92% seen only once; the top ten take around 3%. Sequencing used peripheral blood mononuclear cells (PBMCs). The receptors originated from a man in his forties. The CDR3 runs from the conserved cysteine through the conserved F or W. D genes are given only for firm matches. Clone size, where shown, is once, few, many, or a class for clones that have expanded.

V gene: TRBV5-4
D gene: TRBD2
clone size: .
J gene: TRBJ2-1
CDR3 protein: CASSRTSGTDNEQFF
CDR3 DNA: TGTGCCAGCAGCCGGACTAGCGGGACTGACAATGAGCAGTTCTTC

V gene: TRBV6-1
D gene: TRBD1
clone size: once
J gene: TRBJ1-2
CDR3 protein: CASREPADRGRGYTF
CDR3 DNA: TGTGCCAGCAGGGAGCCCGCGGACAGGGGTAGGGGCTACACCTTC

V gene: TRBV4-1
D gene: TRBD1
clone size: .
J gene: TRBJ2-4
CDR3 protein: CASSQGRGQGLAKNIQYF
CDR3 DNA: TGCGCCAGCAGCCAAGGGCGCGGACAGGGCTTAGCCAAAAACATTCAGTACTTC

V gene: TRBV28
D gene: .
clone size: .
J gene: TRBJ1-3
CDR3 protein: CASSYRITGLHSGNTIYF
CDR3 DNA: TGTGCCAGCAGTTATCGAATTACAGGGCTCCACTCTGGAAACACCATATATTTT

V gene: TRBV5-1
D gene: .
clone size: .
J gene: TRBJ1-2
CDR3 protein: CASSLPGSDGYTF
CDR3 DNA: TGCGCCAGCAGCTTGCCAGGGTCCGATGGCTACACCTTC

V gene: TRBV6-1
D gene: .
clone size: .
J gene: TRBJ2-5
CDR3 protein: CASTDEGHQETQYF
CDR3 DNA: TGTGCCAGCACCGATGAGGGGCACCAAGAGACCCAGTACTTC

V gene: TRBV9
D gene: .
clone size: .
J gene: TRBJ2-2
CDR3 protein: CASSVASAGELFF
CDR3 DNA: TGTGCCAGCAGCGTAGCGTCGGCCGGGGAGCTGTTTTTT

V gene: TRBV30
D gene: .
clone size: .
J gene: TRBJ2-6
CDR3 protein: CAWSADRYSGANVLTF
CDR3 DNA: TGTGCCTGGAGTGCAGACAGGTACTCTGGGGCCAACGTCCTGACTTTC

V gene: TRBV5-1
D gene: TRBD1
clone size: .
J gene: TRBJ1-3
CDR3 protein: CASSLGQSNSGNTIYF
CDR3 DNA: TGCGCCAGCAGCCTGGGACAGTCAAACTCTGGAAACACCATATATTTT

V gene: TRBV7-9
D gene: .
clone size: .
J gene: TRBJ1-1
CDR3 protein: CASSLVVNTEAFF
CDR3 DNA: TGTGCCAGCAGCTTAGTGGTGAACACTGAAGCTTTCTTT

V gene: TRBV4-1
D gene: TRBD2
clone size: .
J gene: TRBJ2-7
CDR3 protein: CASSQGGTSGRYEQYF
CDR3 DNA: TGCGCCAGCAGCCAGGGAGGGACTAGCGGGAGGTACGAGCAGTACTTC

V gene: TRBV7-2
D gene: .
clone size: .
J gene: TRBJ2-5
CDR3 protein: CASSLGSVGAKTQYF
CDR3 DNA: TGTGCCAGCAGCTTGGGGTCTGTTGGGGCCAAGACCCAGTACTTC

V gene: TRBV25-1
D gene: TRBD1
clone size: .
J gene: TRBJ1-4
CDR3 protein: CASGDRNNEKLFF
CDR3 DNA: TGTGCCAGCGGGGACAGGAATAATGAAAAACTGTTTTTT